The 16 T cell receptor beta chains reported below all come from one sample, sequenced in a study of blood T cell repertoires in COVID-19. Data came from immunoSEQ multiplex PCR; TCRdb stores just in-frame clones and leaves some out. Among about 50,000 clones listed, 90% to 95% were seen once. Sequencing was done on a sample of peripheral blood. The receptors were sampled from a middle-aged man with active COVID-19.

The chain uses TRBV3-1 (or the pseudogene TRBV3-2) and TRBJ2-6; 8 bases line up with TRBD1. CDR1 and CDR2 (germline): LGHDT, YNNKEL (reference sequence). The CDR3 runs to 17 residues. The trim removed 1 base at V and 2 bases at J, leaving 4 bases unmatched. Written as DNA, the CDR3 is TGTGCCAGCAGCCAAGGGGACAGGAATGCTGGGGCCAACGTCCTGACTTTC. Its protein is CASSQGDRNAGANVLTF.

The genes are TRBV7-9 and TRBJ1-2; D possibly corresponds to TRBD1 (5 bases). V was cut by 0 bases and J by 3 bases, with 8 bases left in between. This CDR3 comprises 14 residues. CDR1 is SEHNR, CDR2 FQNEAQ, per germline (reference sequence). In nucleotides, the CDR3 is TGTGCCAGCAGCTTAGCCGGAGGGGACTATGGCTACACCTTC. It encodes CASSLAGGDYGYTF.

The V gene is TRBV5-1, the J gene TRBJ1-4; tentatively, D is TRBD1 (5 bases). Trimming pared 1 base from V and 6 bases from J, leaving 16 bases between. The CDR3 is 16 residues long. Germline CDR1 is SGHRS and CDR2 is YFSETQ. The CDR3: CASSLSAGRVDEKLFF. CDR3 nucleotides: TGCGCCAGCAGCTTGAGTGCTGGCAGGGTCGATGAAAAACTGTTTTTT.

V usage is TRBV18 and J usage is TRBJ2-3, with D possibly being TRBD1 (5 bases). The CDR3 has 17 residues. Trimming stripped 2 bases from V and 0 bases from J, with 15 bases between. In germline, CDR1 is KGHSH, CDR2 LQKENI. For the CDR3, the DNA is TGTGCCAGCTCACCAAATAGGGGATCTCTGAGCACAGATACGCAGTATTTT. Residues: CASSPNRGSLSTDTQYF.

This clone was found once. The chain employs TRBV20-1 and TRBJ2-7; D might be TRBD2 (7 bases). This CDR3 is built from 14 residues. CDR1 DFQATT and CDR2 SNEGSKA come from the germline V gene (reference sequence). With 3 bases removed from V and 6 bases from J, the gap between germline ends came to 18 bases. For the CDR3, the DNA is TGCAGTGCTAGTCTCTGGGGGGGGCCCAGCGAGCAGTACTTC. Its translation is CSASLWGGPSEQYF.

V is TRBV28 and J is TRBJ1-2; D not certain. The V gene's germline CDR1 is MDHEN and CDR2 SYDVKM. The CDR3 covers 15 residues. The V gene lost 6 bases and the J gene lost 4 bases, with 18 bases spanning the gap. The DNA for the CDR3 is TGTGCCAGCAGCTACCCCCTAGGTTCGTCCTATGGCTACACCTTC. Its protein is CASSYPLGSSYGYTF.

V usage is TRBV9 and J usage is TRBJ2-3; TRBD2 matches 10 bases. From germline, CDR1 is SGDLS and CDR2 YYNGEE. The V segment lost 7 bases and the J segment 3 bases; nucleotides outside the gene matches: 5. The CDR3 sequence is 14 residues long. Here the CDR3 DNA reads TGTGCCAGCGGCTCTAGCGGGGGAACAGATACGCAGTATTTT. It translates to CASGSSGGTDTQYF.

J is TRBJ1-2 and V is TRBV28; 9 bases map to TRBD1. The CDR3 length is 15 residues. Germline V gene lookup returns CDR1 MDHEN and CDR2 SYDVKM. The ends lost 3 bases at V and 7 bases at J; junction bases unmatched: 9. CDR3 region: CASSFGTGFVGGYTF. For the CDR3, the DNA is TGTGCCAGCAGTTTCGGGACAGGGTTTGTCGGTGGCTACACCTTC.

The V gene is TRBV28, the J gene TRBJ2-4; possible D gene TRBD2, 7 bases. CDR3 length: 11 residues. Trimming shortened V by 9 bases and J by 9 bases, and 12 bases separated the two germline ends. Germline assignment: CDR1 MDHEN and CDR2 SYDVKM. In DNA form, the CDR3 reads TGTGCCAGTGGGGGGGGCGGCATTCAGTACTTC. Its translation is CASGGGGIQYF.

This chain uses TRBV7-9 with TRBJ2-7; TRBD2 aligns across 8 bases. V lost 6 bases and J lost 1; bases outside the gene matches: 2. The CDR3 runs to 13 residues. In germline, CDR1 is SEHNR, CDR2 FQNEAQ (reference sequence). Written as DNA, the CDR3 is TGTGCCAGCAGGGCTAGCGGGTCCTACGAGCAGTACTTC. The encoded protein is CASRASGSYEQYF.

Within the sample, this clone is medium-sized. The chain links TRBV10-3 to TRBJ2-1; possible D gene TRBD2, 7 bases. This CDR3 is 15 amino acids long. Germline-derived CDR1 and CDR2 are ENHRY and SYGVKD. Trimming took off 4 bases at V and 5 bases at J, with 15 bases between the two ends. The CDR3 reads CAISGTRGVHNEQFF. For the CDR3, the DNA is TGTGCCATCAGTGGGACTAGGGGGGTCCACAATGAGCAGTTCTTC.

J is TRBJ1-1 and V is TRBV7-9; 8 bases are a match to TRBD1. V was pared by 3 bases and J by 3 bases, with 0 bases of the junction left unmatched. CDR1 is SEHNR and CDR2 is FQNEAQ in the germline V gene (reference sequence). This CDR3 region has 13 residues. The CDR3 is CASSLTGDTEAFF. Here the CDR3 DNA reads TGTGCCAGCAGCTTGACAGGGGACACTGAAGCTTTCTTT.

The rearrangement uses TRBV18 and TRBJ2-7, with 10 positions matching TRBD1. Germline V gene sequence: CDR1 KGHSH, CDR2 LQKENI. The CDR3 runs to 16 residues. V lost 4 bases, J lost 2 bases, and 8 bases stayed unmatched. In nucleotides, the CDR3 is TGTGCCAGCTCACTATACACCGGGACAGGGGCCTACGAGCAGTACTTC. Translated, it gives CASSLYTGTGAYEQYF.

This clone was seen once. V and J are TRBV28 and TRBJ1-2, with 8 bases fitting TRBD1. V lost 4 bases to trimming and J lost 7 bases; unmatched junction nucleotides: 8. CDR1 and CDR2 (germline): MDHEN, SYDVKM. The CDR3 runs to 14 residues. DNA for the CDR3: TGTGCCAGCAGTTCCCCGCAGGGGGCGCTTGGCTACACCTTC. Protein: CASSSPQGALGYTF.

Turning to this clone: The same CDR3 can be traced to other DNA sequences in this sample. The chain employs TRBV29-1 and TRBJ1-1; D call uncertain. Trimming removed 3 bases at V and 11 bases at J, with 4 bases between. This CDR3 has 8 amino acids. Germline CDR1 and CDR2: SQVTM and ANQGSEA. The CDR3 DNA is TGCAGCGTTGAGAGGGCTTTCTTT. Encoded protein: CSVERAFF.

CDR3 residues: CASSLSGHDNEQFF. CDR3 bases: TGTGCCAGCAGCTTAAGCGGTCACGACAATGAGCAGTTCTTC. The V gene is TRBV7-2, the J gene TRBJ2-1; TRBD2 might be the D (5 bases). Germline lookup yields CDR1 SGHTA and CDR2 FQGNSA. The CDR3 length is 14 residues. Trimming removed 2 bases from V and 5 bases from J, with 10 bases in between. The full variable domain, rest sourced from reference TRBV7-2 and TRBJ2-1, is GAGVSQSPSNKVTEKGKDVELRCDPISGHTALYWYRQSLGQGLEFLIYFQGNSAPDKSGLPSDRFSAERTGGSVSTLTIQRTQQEDSAVYLCASSLSGHDNEQFFGPGTRLTVL.